One T cell receptor beta chain is described in this entry. The antigen is not known. These data belong to a study of shared clonotypes between healthy human individuals. Background on the study: Every donor yielded three CD4 naive, three CD4 memory, two CD8 naive and one CD8 memory plate. Study-level findings and limits: An expected dependence of interdonor clonotype sharing on sequencing depth was noted.

At the deep level, the assay was run. Sorted-subset replicate PCR reactions contained approximately 190 ng DNA, corresponding to approximately 30,000 T cell genomes. The assay was immunoSEQ multiplex PCR, and TCRdb's table has in-frame clones only and misses some. The sample includes 2 million to 2.5 million clones, 85% to 95% of them seen just once. The material sequenced was naive CD4+ T cells from PBMCs. Subset defined: CD45RA+ positively selected. The receptor was isolated from a man aged 18 to 29 in good health. Some clones in this sample may be carry-over from other donors' samples.

This CDR3 reads CASSGRTIGAKNIQYF. The CDR3 DNA follows: TGTGCCAGCAGTGGGCGGACGATCGGGGCCAAAAACATTCAGTACTTC. The chain employs TRBV2 and TRBJ2-4, with no clear D. Germline assignment: CDR1 SNHLY and CDR2 FYNNEI. CDR3 size: 16 residues. Trimming removed 4 bases at V and 1 base at J, with 14 bases between.